This T cell receptor beta chain was sequenced for a study of graft-versus-host responses after intestinal transplantation. Whole-study results and caveats: Researchers found GvH clones in recipient marrow, and some showed up first in ileum or blood.

This clone was counted once. The antigen is undetermined. The method was immunoSEQ multiplex PCR; TCRdb's version includes in-frame clones alone and lacks a portion of them. The sample includes 100,000 to 120,000 clones, around 93% of them seen just once. Per germline, CDR1 SGHRS and CDR2 YFSETQ. The CDR3 loop spans 18 amino acids. With V trimmed by 2 bases and J by 6 bases, 11 bases remained unmatched. V gene TRBV5-1 combines with J gene TRBJ2-1; 13 bases agree with TRBD2. The sequence was collected from a human donor who received an intestinal transplant. The source material was unstimulated CD8+ T cells sorted from spleen or lymph node cells, sampled before intestinal transplant. The CDR3 region is CASSFWTSGRRALNEQFF. CDR3 in DNA: TGCGCCAGCAGCTTTTGGACTAGCGGGAGAAGGGCCCTCAATGAGCAGTTCTTC.